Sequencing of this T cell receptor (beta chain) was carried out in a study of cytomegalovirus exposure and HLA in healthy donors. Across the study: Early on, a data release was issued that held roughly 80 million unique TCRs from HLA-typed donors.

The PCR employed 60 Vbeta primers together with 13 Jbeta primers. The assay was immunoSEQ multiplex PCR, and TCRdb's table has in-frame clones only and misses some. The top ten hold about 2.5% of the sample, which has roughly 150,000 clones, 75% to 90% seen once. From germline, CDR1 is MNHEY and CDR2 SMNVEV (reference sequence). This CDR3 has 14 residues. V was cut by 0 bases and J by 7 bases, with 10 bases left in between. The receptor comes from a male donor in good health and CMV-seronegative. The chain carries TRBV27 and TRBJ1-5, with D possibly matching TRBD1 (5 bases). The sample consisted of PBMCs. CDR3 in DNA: TGTGCCAGCAGTTTATCGCGGGGGTGGCAGCCCCAGCATTTT. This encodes CASSLSRGWQPQHF.